This T cell receptor (beta chain) was recorded in a study of cytomegalovirus exposure and HLA in healthy donors. For the study at large: HLA-typed donors were the source of 80 million to 90 million unique TCRs, which an early data release held.

This clone was seen once. The CDR3 runs 19 residues. Germline CDR1 and CDR2: SGHRS and YFSETQ. The V gene end was trimmed by 3 bases and the J gene end by 0 bases; junction bases not matched to a gene: 11. The PCR was carried out with 60 Vbeta primers and 13 Jbeta primers. Sequencing was performed with immunoSEQ multiplex PCR; in TCRdb, only in-frame clones are kept and a portion is missing. The sample has over 150,000 clones; about 80% are singletons. The J gene is TRBJ2-6, the V gene TRBV5-1; 8 bases are shared with TRBD1. This clonotype was obtained from a man aged 25-45 years in good health and CMV-seropositive. Source material: PBMCs. For the CDR3, the DNA is TGCGCCAGCAGCTCCCCTTCCGGGACAGGAACCTCTGGGGCCAACGTCCTGACTTTC. It translates to CASSSPSGTGTSGANVLTF.